Following are 3 T cell receptor beta chains from one sample sequenced in a study of Tregs in tolerant kidney transplant recipients. Data came from immunoSEQ multiplex PCR; TCRdb stores just in-frame clones and leaves some out. The table records 100,000 to 150,000 clones, roughly nine tenths of them present only once. The specimen sequenced was CD4+ T cells from blood. Receptors were obtained from a human donor in good health.

This chain links TRBV5-8 with TRBJ1-2; a weak D match, TRBD1 (5 bases). Germline assignment: CDR1 SGHTS and CDR2 YDEGEE. This CDR3 has 14 residues. Trimming removed 0 bases at V and 4 bases at J, with 10 bases between. The CDR3 protein is CASSLELGPYGYTF. In nucleotides, the CDR3 is TGTGCCAGCAGCTTGGAACTGGGGCCCTATGGCTACACCTTC.

The chain is built from TRBV6-6 and TRBJ1-6; unclear D gene. V lost 6 bases to trimming and J lost 10 bases, with 16 bases between them. This CDR3 spans 14 amino acids. Germline assignment: CDR1 MNHNY and CDR2 SVGAGI (reference sequence). The CDR3 loop reads CASSKGGGVSPLHF. The CDR3, as DNA: TGTGCCAGCAGCAAGGGCGGCGGGGTGTCACCCCTCCACTTT.

The chain carries TRBV19 and TRBJ1-1; 8 bases map to TRBD1. Germline CDR1 LNHDA, CDR2 SQIVND (reference sequence). The CDR3 is 15 amino acids. V shed 5 bases, J shed 3 bases, and the junction held 8 bases outside the gene matches. The CDR3 region is CASSARGQGDTEAFF. CDR3 DNA sequence: TGTGCCAGTAGTGCCAGAGGACAGGGAGACACTGAAGCTTTCTTT.